This T cell receptor (beta chain) was identified in a study of T-cell memory formation after mild COVID-19. Germline CDR1 and CDR2: SGHTA and FQGTGA. The CDR3 has 13 amino acids. Germline trimming cut 5 bases from V and 5 bases from J; bases unmatched to any gene: 3. This clonotype showed up just a few times. Each CDR3 protein is one row after TCRdb ran MiXCR on the 5' RACE reads. This table holds 120,000 to 150,000 distinct CDR3 sequences, 11% to 15% found once. The receptor comes from an adult woman who had mild COVID-19 (a few samples of this study predate the infection). Cell type and time point are not known. The chain has TRBV7-3 and TRBJ2-3; 8 bases are a match to TRBD2. Sequencing was carried out using PBMCs or a T cell subset sorted from them (not recorded which). CDR3 residues: CASSPLAGDTQYF. In DNA, the CDR3 is TGTGCCAGCAGCCCTCTAGCGGGAGATACGCAGTATTTT.